These 18 T cell receptor beta chains were all obtained from the same sample, sequenced in a study of blood T cell repertoires in COVID-19. Sequencing was performed with immunoSEQ multiplex PCR; in TCRdb, only in-frame clones are kept and a portion is missing. This sample has under 250,000 clones, with more than 75% found just once. Source material: peripheral blood. All receptors derive from a woman between 70 and 85 years old with COVID-19, enrolled during active disease.

The V gene is TRBV28, the J gene TRBJ2-4, with D possibly matching TRBD1 (6 bases). V lost 2 bases to trimming and J lost 1 base, with 6 bases between them. CDR1 is MDHEN, CDR2 SYDVKM, per germline. The CDR3 consists of 14 residues. For the CDR3, the DNA is TGTGCCAGCAGTTTACAGGGGGCCAAAAACATTCAGTACTTC. This codes for CASSLQGAKNIQYF.

The CDR3 is CASSLEMLGGRAYEQYF. The CDR3 bases are TGTGCCAGCAGCTTGGAAATGTTGGGCGGGAGGGCCTACGAGCAGTACTTC. The chain links TRBV5-8 to TRBJ2-7, with 9 nucleotides matching TRBD2. The V gene's germline CDR1 is SGHTS and CDR2 YDEGEE. V lost 0 bases, J lost 2 bases, and 9 bases stayed unmatched. The CDR3 loop spans 17 amino acids.

This clone occurred once. The rearrangement joins TRBV5-1 to TRBJ2-1, with 8 nucleotides matching TRBD2. The CDR3 runs 19 residues. The germline V gene encodes CDR1 SGHRS and CDR2 YFSETQ. J gave up 0 bases and V 0 bases, and 11 bases lay outside the gene matches. In DNA, the CDR3 is TGCGCCAGCAGCTTGGTTGGTAGCGGGACTAGAAGCTCCTACAATGAGCAGTTCTTC. Translation: CASSLVGSGTRSSYNEQFF.

The V call is TRBV21-1, the J call TRBJ2-7; TRBD2 was called by the table and not checked on the DNA. TRBV21-1 corresponds to a pseudogene. The CDR3 totals 16 residues. The CDR3: CASSKGRLAVRYEQYF. CDR3 in DNA: TGTGCCAGCAGCAAAGGAAGACTAGCGGTAAGGTACGAGCAGTACTTC.

V usage is TRBV28 and J usage is TRBJ2-1, with 11 bases aligning to TRBD1. Unmatched junction bases numbered 6, after V lost 5 bases and J lost 6 bases. The CDR3 extends over 15 amino acids. Per the germline V gene, CDR1 is MDHEN and CDR2 is SYDVKM. CDR3 region: CASSNLGTGGNEQFF. For the CDR3, the DNA is TGTGCCAGCAGTAACCTGGGGACAGGGGGCAATGAGCAGTTCTTC.

The chain is built from TRBV11-2 and TRBJ1-1, with TRBD1 as a possible D gene (5 bases). Trimming took off 3 bases at V and 3 bases at J, with 8 bases between the two ends. Germline V lookup: CDR1 SGHAT, CDR2 FQNNGV. CDR3 length: 13 residues. The CDR3 loop reads CASSFREDTEAFF. The CDR3 DNA follows: TGTGCCAGCAGCTTCAGGGAGGACACTGAAGCTTTCTTT.

This clone has only one observation. The chain uses TRBV6-2 or TRBV6-3 and TRBJ1-2; TRBD1 might be the D (5 bases). Germline CDR1 and CDR2: MNHEY and SVGEGT. CDR3 length: 13 amino acids. Deletions cut 5 bases from V and 4 bases from J, with 11 bases between. The CDR3 sequence: CASSMRGVYGYTF. Written as DNA, the CDR3 is TGTGCCAGCAGTATGCGGGGGGTCTATGGCTACACCTTC.

The chain couples TRBV28 to TRBJ2-6, with D perhaps matching TRBD1 (5 bases). The CDR3 loop spans 17 amino acids. V lost 6 bases to trimming and J lost 2 bases, with 17 bases between them. Germline V gene sequence: CDR1 MDHEN, CDR2 SYDVKM. The CDR3 DNA sequence: TGTGCCAGCAGCTCAAGAGCAGGGAAAACTGGGGCCAACGTCCTGACTTTC. Translating it yields CASSSRAGKTGANVLTF.

The genes are TRBV30 and TRBJ1-4; D remains ambiguous. The V gene lost 0 bases and the J gene lost 7 bases, with 9 bases spanning the gap. Looked up from germline, CDR1 is GTSNPN and CDR2 is SVGIG (reference sequence). The CDR3 runs 13 residues. The CDR3 nucleotides read TGTGCCTGGAGTGTACTGGAGATTGAAAAACTGTTTTTT. Amino acid sequence: CAWSVLEIEKLFF.

This clone was seen just once. The rearrangement joins TRBV30 to TRBJ2-1, with TRBD1 identical over 11 bases. V lost 2 bases to trimming and J lost 4 bases; unmatched junction nucleotides: 4. Per the germline V gene, CDR1 is GTSNPN and CDR2 is SVGIG (reference sequence). The CDR3 is 15 residues long. The CDR3 sequence: CAWSPGTGGYNEQFF. As DNA, the CDR3 is TGTGCCTGGAGTCCCGGGACAGGGGGGTACAATGAGCAGTTCTTC.

The rearrangement joins TRBV5-6 to TRBJ1-2; perhaps TRBD1 as D (6 bases). The CDR3 extends over 16 amino acids. Germline V CDR1 and CDR2: SGHDT, YYEEEE. The ends were cut back, 2 bases at V and 8 bases at J, with 22 bases in the middle. This CDR3 is CASSLRDMNNIRGYTF. The CDR3 nucleotides read TGTGCCAGCAGCTTACGGGACATGAATAATATACGGGGCTACACCTTC.

This chain connects TRBV7-2 to TRBJ2-7; no clear D. Trimming took 5 bases from V and 3 from J, leaving 5 bases between them. CDR3 length: 11 residues. The germline V gene has CDR1 SGHTA and CDR2 FQGNSA. DNA of the CDR3: TGTGCCAGCAGCCCTAACTACGAGCAGTACTTC. Its protein is CASSPNYEQYF.

Here the CDR3 reads CASRMQGILGLEQYF. In nucleotides, the CDR3 is TGTGCCAGCAGAATGCAGGGGATACTAGGATTGGAGCAGTACTTC. The chain links TRBV6-5 to TRBJ2-7; tentative D call: TRBD1 (6 bases). CDR1 and CDR2 (germline): MNHEY, SVGAGI. V lost 6 bases to trimming and J lost 7 bases, with 22 bases between them. The length of the CDR3 is 15 residues.

The chain is built from TRBV5-6 and TRBJ2-7, with D possibly matching TRBD2 (5 bases). The CDR3 runs 12 residues. From germline, CDR1 is SGHDT and CDR2 YYEEEE. V lost 4 bases and J lost 4, with 9 bases in between. CDR3 DNA sequence: TGTGCCAGCAGCCCCGGGGATTACGAGCAGTACTTC. It is translated as CASSPGDYEQYF.

This clone has more than one count but fewer than ten. This chain uses TRBV10-1 with TRBJ1-1; no definite D call. From germline, CDR1 is WNHNN and CDR2 SYGVQD (reference sequence). Trimming removed 10 bases from V and 2 bases from J, with 14 bases in between. The CDR3 runs 13 residues. The DNA of the CDR3 is TGCGCCACCCGGGAATTCACTAACACTGAAGCTTTCTTT. Protein product: CATREFTNTEAFF.

The chain combines TRBV10-3 with TRBJ2-3; tentatively, D is TRBD1 (6 bases). V was trimmed by 3 bases and J by 2 bases, leaving 12 bases between them. The CDR3 totals 15 residues. From germline, CDR1 is ENHRY and CDR2 SYGVKD. CDR3 sequence reads: CAISESDRPTDTQYF. The CDR3 nucleotides read TGTGCCATCAGTGAAAGCGACAGGCCCACAGATACGCAGTATTTT.

CDR3 region: CASSFRPQGADLYEQYF. The CDR3 nucleotides are TGTGCCAGCAGCTTTCGCCCACAGGGCGCGGATCTGTACGAGCAGTACTTC. The genes are TRBV7-9 and TRBJ2-7, with D perhaps matching TRBD1 (6 bases). This CDR3 region has 17 residues. The V gene lost 3 bases and the J gene lost 4 bases, with 22 bases spanning the gap. Germline loops: CDR1 SEHNR, CDR2 FQNEAQ (reference sequence). Supplemented by reference TRBV7-9 and TRBJ2-7, the full variable domain reads DTGVSQNPRHKITKRGQNVTFRCDPISEHNRLYWYRQTLGQGPEFLTYFQNEAQLEKSRLLSDRFSAERPKGSFSTLEIQRTEQGDSAMYLCASSFRPQGADLYEQYFGPGTRLTVT.

V gene TRBV28 combines with J gene TRBJ2-1, with a possible D match to TRBD1 (6 bases). Between the trimmed V and J ends, which lost 2 bases and 9 bases, there was a span of 8 bases. Germline CDR1 and CDR2: MDHEN and SYDVKM. The CDR3 loop spans 12 amino acids. CDR3 in amino acids: CASSLRGFEQFF. As DNA, the CDR3 is TGTGCCAGCAGTTTAAGGGGGTTTGAGCAGTTCTTC.